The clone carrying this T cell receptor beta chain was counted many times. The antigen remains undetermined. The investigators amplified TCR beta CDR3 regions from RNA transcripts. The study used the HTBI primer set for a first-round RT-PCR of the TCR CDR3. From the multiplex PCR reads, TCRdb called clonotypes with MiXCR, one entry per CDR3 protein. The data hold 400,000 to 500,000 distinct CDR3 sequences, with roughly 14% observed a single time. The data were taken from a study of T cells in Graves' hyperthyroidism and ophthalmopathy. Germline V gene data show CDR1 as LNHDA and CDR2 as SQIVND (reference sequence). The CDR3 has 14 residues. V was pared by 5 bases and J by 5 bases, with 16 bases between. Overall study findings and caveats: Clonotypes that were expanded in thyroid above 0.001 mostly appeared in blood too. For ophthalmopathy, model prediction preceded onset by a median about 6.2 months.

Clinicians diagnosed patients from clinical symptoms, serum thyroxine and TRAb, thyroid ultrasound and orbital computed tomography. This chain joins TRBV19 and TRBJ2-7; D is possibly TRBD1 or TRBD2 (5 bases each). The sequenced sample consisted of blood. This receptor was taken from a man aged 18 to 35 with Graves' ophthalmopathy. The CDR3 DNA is TGTGCCAGTAGTGAGGGGCAGGCTGGGAACGAGCAGTACTTC. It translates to CASSEGQAGNEQYF.